Detailed here is one TCR beta chain. These data belong to a study of T cell responses to AZD1222 COVID-19 vaccine. The repertoire was sequenced with immunoSEQ multiplex PCR; TCRdb's copy has only in-frame clones and lacks some. Of about 86,000 clones in the sample, 85% to 90% are singletons; the top ten hold 6.9%. The CDR3 consists of 13 residues. With 8 bases clipped from V and 5 bases from J, the junction kept 7 bases outside the gene matches. Germline V gene lookup returns CDR1 MGHDK and CDR2 SYGVNS. This sample comprised peripheral blood, obtained 28 days after the second AZD1222 dose. The sequence was collected from an adult who received the AZD1222 COVID-19 vaccine. The rearrangement joins TRBV25-1 to TRBJ2-7; 9 nucleotides align to TRBD2. CDR3 residues: CASAPGLADEQYF. The CDR3 DNA sequence: TGTGCCAGCGCTCCGGGACTAGCTGACGAGCAGTACTTC.